The 24 T cell receptor beta chains in this list originate from one sample, sequenced in a study of human T cells and chemical hapten exposure. TCRdb itself ran the RACE reads through MiXCR, one entry per CDR3 protein. There are about 51,000 distinct CDR3 sequences in the sample; over 8% occur only once, and more than 13% lies in the top ten. Noted time point: pre-sensitization, week 0. Indicated treatment: therapeutic diphenylcyclopropenone sensitization with weekly scalp DPC. Source: whole blood, taken in connection with sensitization to the hapten diphenylcyclopropenone (DPC). The receptors originated from a woman aged 40 to 49 with alopecia areata. Some clones in this sample may be carry-over from other donors' samples.

There are a few counts of this clonotype. The chain is built from TRBV7-2 and TRBJ2-1, with 11 nucleotides matching TRBD2. CDR1 is SGHTA and CDR2 is FQGNSA in the germline V gene. After removal of 6 bases from V and 8 bases from J, the junction contained 6 bases not matched to a gene. The CDR3 is 14 residues long. CDR3 sequence (DNA): TGTGCCAGCAGTGTAGCGGGGGGGCGTCATGAGCAGTTCTTC. This codes for CASSVAGGRHEQFF.

V gene TRBV12-3 or TRBV12-4 combines with J gene TRBJ1-2, with D hard to call. This CDR3 is built from 13 residues. The germline V and J ends were trimmed by 3 bases and 8 bases, with 13 bases remaining between them. CDR3 nucleotides: TGTGCCAGCAGTTTTGGGCTGCAAGGCGGCTACACCTTC. Its translation is CASSFGLQGGYTF.

This clonotype was found many times. The V gene is TRBV12-3 or TRBV12-4, the J gene TRBJ1-2; D is ambiguous. The CDR3 spans 13 residues. V lost 5 bases and J lost 5, with 12 bases in between. This CDR3 is CASSPPGVYGYTF. The CDR3 region has the DNA TGTGCCAGCAGTCCACCGGGAGTATATGGCTACACCTTC.

This clonotype was found many times. The V and J genes are TRBV7-9 and TRBJ2-3; no reliable D call. Per the germline V gene, CDR1 is SEHNR and CDR2 is FQNEAQ (reference sequence). The V end was cut by 6 bases, the J end by 0 bases, with 7 bases between. CDR3 length equals 13 residues. The DNA of the CDR3 is TGTGCCAGCAGGTCGAGTAGCACAGATACGCAGTATTTT. This translates into CASRSSSTDTQYF.

This clonotype was seen a few times. The V and J genes are TRBV10-3 and TRBJ1-5; no clear D. Trimming stripped 2 bases from V and 6 bases from J, with 8 bases between. The germline V gene has CDR1 ENHRY and CDR2 SYGVKD. The CDR3 sequence is 13 residues long. The CDR3 region is CAISEREGQPQHF. The CDR3 DNA reads as TGTGCCATCAGTGAGAGGGAAGGTCAGCCCCAGCATTTT.

Note on this clonotype: This sequence may be a read error, since a much larger clone differs from it by one base. The chain links TRBV4-2 to TRBJ2-1, with TRBD1 matching 7 bases. Germline V gene data show CDR1 as LGHNA and CDR2 as YNFKEQ. With V trimmed by 0 bases and J by 7 bases, 12 bases remained unmatched. The CDR3 extends over 17 amino acids. The CDR3 loop is CASSQDVPGTQGNEQFF. The CDR3 nucleotides are TGTGCCAGCAGCCAAGATGTGCCGGGGACACAGGGGAATGAGCAGTTCTTC.

This clonotype showed up many times. The J gene is TRBJ2-3, the V gene TRBV11-1, with D possibly TRBD2 on 7 matching bases. Germline V gene sequence: CDR1 SGHAT, CDR2 FQDESV (reference sequence). Trimming removed 7 bases from V and 4 bases from J, with 21 bases in between. CDR3 length: 16 amino acids. The CDR3 DNA is TGTGCCAGCACCCTCCTGGGCGGGGGCCATGCAGATACGCAGTATTTT. Amino acids: CASTLLGGGHADTQYF. The variable domain in full, completed from reference TRBV11-1 and TRBJ2-3, reads EAEVAQSPRYKITEKSQAVAFWCDPISGHATLYWYRQILGQGPELLVQFQDESVVDDSQLPKDRFSAERLKGVDSTLKIQPAELGDSAMYLCASTLLGGGHADTQYFGPGTRLTVL.

This clonotype was picked up many times. The chain couples TRBV6-4 to TRBJ1-1, with D possibly TRBD1 on 5 matching bases. Germline loops: CDR1 MRHNA, CDR2 SNTAGT. The CDR3 is 14 amino acids. V was cut by 4 bases and J by 4 bases, with 13 bases left in between. The CDR3 is CASSASGTSTEAFF. In DNA form, the CDR3 reads TGTGCCAGCAGTGCTTCCGGGACCTCCACTGAAGCTTTCTTT.

The V call is TRBV11-1, the J call TRBJ2-1; no clear D gene. The CDR3 totals 18 residues. Germline CDR1 and CDR2: SGHAT and FQDESV (reference sequence). Trimming took 0 bases from V and 4 from J, leaving 19 bases between them. CDR3 loop: CASSLALLRTGNYNEQFF. The CDR3 coding sequence is TGTGCCAGCAGCTTAGCGCTTCTCAGGACGGGTAATTACAATGAGCAGTTCTTC.

The chain has TRBV20-1 and TRBJ2-7, with D tentatively TRBD2 (7 bases). Trimming shortened V by 3 bases and J by 7 bases, and 19 bases separated the two germline ends. The CDR3 spans 14 residues. Germline V gene lookup returns CDR1 DFQATT and CDR2 SNEGSKA (reference sequence). CDR3 DNA: TGCAGTGCTAGGGGAGGGGGAACCGGGAGTGAGCAGTACTTC. Its protein is CSARGGGTGSEQYF.

This clonotype was counted ten times or more. The chain links TRBV6-2 or TRBV6-3 to TRBJ2-1, with 11 bases matching TRBD1. The CDR3 runs 15 residues. Trimming removed 4 bases from V and 8 bases from J; junction bases left unmatched: 7. CDR1 MNHEY and CDR2 SVGEGT come from the germline V gene. CDR3 loop: CASSWGTGGVDEQFF. Written as DNA, the CDR3 is TGTGCCAGCAGTTGGGGGACAGGGGGAGTGGATGAGCAGTTCTTC.

This clonotype was seen at least ten times. This chain uses TRBV4-1 with TRBJ2-2, with D perhaps given as TRBD1 or TRBD2 (5 bases each). Germline CDR1 MGHRA, CDR2 YSYEKL. The CDR3 consists of 17 residues. V lost 4 bases and J lost 1, with 16 bases in between. The CDR3 region has the DNA TGCGCCAGCAGCCCCTCAGGGACCTATAGGAACACCGGGGAGCTGTTTTTT. This gives the protein CASSPSGTYRNTGELFF.

This clonotype occurred a few times. V usage is TRBV15 and J usage is TRBJ1-1; 8 nucleotides match TRBD1. The CDR3 runs to 15 residues. V lost 0 bases, J lost 4 bases, and 4 bases stayed unmatched. The germline V gene encodes CDR1 LNHNV and CDR2 YYDKDF (reference sequence). The CDR3 protein is CATSREAGGPTEAFF. The DNA for the CDR3 is TGTGCCACCAGCAGAGAAGCAGGGGGCCCCACTGAAGCTTTCTTT.

With respect to this clonotype: At one boundary the junction diverges from the germline segment, which might be a read error. The J gene is TRBJ2-1, the V gene TRBV4-1; TRBD2 matches at 12 bases. Germline values: CDR1 MGHRA, CDR2 YSYEKL. The CDR3 has 15 amino acids. Here the CDR3 DNA reads TGCGCCAGCAGCCAAGAGGGACTAGCGGGCAATGAGCGGTTCTTC. Translated, it gives CASSQEGLAGNERFF.

This clonotype was counted a few times. The chain is built from TRBV20-1 and TRBJ2-7; 11 nucleotides match TRBD2. V was pared by 0 bases and J by 6 bases, with 7 bases of the junction left unmatched. This CDR3 comprises 15 residues. Germline lookup yields CDR1 DFQATT and CDR2 SNEGSKA (reference sequence). CDR3 bases: TGCAGTGCTAGAGATTGGACTAGCGGGCAGGGCGAGCAGTACTTC. Translating it yields CSARDWTSGQGEQYF.

The chain recombines TRBV28 with TRBJ2-7, with D perhaps matching TRBD2 (7 bases). The V gene's germline CDR1 is MDHEN and CDR2 SYDVKM. The CDR3 is 15 amino acids. Trimming took 4 bases from V and 5 from J, leaving 18 bases between them. In nucleotides, the CDR3 is TGTGCCAGCAGTTCCCAGCCCGGGGGGCAGAACGAGCAGTACTTC. This translates into CASSSQPGGQNEQYF.

The V and J genes are TRBV6-1 and TRBJ2-3; 8 bases match TRBD1. Germline CDR1 reads MNHNS; CDR2 reads SASEGT. V gave up 1 base and J gave up 4 bases; unmatched junction bases: 10. This CDR3 contains 17 residues. The CDR3: CASSEGRRGRGSDTQYF. CDR3 DNA sequence: TGTGCCAGCAGTGAAGGTCGCAGGGGGCGCGGATCAGATACGCAGTATTTT.

This clonotype was observed a few times. The genes are TRBV11-1 and TRBJ1-6; 7 bases are a match to TRBD1. The CDR3 length is 14 residues. V lost 5 bases to trimming and J lost 8 bases; unmatched junction nucleotides: 6. Germline lookup yields CDR1 SGHAT and CDR2 FQDESV (reference sequence). The CDR3 DNA follows: TGTGCCAGCAGCCCCGGGACAGCCGATTCACCCCTCCACTTT. Its protein product is CASSPGTADSPLHF.

This clonotype was seen repeatedly, ten times or more. V is TRBV6-1 and J is TRBJ2-7; TRBD1 matches 8 bases. Per germline, CDR1 MNHNS and CDR2 SASEGT. Trimming took 4 bases from V and 4 from J; bases not matched to a gene: 15. The CDR3 sequence is 17 residues long. The CDR3 nucleotides read TGTGCCAGCAGTGCACAAAGCCCGGGACAGGCAGGTTACGAGCAGTACTTC. It encodes CASSAQSPGQAGYEQYF.

There are many counts of this clonotype. The genes are TRBV7-6 and TRBJ1-2, with 8 bases aligning to TRBD1. CDR3 length: 13 amino acids. V lost 7 bases to trimming and J lost 6 bases; unmatched junction nucleotides: 7. Per the germline V gene, CDR1 is SGHVS and CDR2 is FNYEAQ. In DNA form, the CDR3 reads TGTGCCAGCAATTCCGGACAGGGTAATGGCTACACCTTC. This sequence encodes CASNSGQGNGYTF.

This clonotype was detected ten times or more. V is TRBV7-2 and J is TRBJ1-6, with D possibly TRBD1 on 5 matching bases. The CDR3 is made up of 13 amino acids. The germline CDR1 and CDR2 sequences are SGHTA and FQGNSA. V lost 8 bases and J 7 bases, leaving 12 bases between the germline ends. CDR3 protein: CASGKGLNSPLHF. The DNA of the CDR3 is TGTGCCAGCGGGAAGGGGCTAAATTCACCCCTCCACTTT.

This clonotype was observed a handful of times. V and J are TRBV4-1 and TRBJ1-5, with 8 bases lining up with TRBD1. The CDR3 extends over 15 amino acids. Germline CDR1 is MGHRA and CDR2 is YSYEKL. The V gene end was trimmed by 4 bases and the J gene end by 4 bases; junction bases not matched to a gene: 6. CDR3 nucleotide sequence: TGCGCCAGCAGCCTGACAGGGGCTGGTAATCAGCCCCAGCATTTT. This codes for CASSLTGAGNQPQHF.

This clonotype was recorded a few times. One end of the junction fails to match germline, which may point to a read error. V usage is TRBV18 and J usage is TRBJ1-1; D remains unclear. The length of the CDR3 is 14 residues. Per the germline V gene, CDR1 is KGHSH and CDR2 is LQKENI. The CDR3 protein is CVSSPERVVGFAFF. As DNA, the CDR3 is TGTGTCAGCTCACCCGAGAGGGTCGTGGGTTTTGCTTTCTTT.

V gene TRBV11-1 combines with J gene TRBJ2-1, with a tentative D call TRBD2 (5 bases). CDR1 is SGHAT, CDR2 FQDESV, per germline (reference sequence). The germline V and J ends were trimmed by 4 bases and 7 bases, with 17 bases remaining between them. The CDR3 contains 15 residues. CDR3 in DNA: TGTGCCAGCAGCTCCGATGGCCGAGGGTGGAATGAGCAGTTCTTC. This sequence encodes CASSSDGRGWNEQFF.